This record looks at one TCR beta chain sequence and its context. TCRdb keeps only in-frame clones here, not all; method: immunoSEQ multiplex PCR. The table has some 46,000 clones, around 86% seen once. These data come from a study of blood T cell repertoires in COVID-19. Germline V gives CDR1 SGHTA, CDR2 FQGTGA. The V end was cut by 2 bases, the J end by 6 bases, with 10 bases between. The CDR3 consists of 13 residues. This TCR was recovered from a man aged 55 to 70 with active COVID-19. The specimen sequenced was peripheral blood. V and J are TRBV7-3 and TRBJ1-2, with D hard to call. CDR3 coding DNA: TGTGCCAGCAGCTTACGAGGGAACAATGGCTACACCTTC. It yields the protein CASSLRGNNGYTF. Full variable domain (outside the CDR3, taken from reference TRBV7-3 and TRBJ1-2): GAGVSQTPSNKVTEKGKYVELRCDPISGHTALYWYRQSLGQGPEFLIYFQGTGAADDSGLPNDRFFAVRPEGSVSTLKIQRTERGDSAVYLCASSLRGNNGYTFGSGTRLTVV.